The present T cell receptor beta chain was sequenced within a study of T cell responses to AZD1222 COVID-19 vaccine. Deletions cut 3 bases from V and 0 bases from J, with 8 bases between. CDR1 and CDR2 from the germline V gene are SGDLS and YYNGEE. The CDR3 totals 14 residues. Assay: immunoSEQ multiplex PCR; the TCRdb copy retains only in-frame clones and omits some. The sample yields under 150,000 clones, around 85% seen once. Study findings and constraints: Spike-specific TCR depth and breadth grew after two AZD1222 doses. Researchers took repertoire samples only after the peak T cell response had come. Clonal diversity may have been underestimated in mostly white British donors. Only five or six AZD1222 recipients were seropositive at baseline.

This clone was seen just once. Its specificity is unknown. The chain employs TRBV9 and TRBJ2-3; D uncertain. The receptor comes from an adult who received the MenACWY meningococcal vaccine as a control. Sequenced here: peripheral blood, sampled 28 days after the second dose of the MenACWY control vaccine. DNA for the CDR3: TGTGCCAGCAGCGATCGGGCTAGCACAGATACGCAGTATTTT. Translating gives CASSDRASTDTQYF.